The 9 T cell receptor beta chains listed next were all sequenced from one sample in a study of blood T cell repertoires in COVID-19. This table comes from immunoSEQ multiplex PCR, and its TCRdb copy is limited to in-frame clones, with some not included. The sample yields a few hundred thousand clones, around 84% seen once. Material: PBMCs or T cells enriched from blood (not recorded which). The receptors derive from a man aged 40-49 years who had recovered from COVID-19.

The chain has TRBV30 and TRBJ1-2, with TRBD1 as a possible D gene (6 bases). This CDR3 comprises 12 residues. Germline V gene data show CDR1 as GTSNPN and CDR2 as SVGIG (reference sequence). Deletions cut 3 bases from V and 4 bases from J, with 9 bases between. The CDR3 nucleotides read TGTGCCTGGAGAGGGGGGGGCTATGGCTACACCTTC. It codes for CAWRGGGYGYTF.

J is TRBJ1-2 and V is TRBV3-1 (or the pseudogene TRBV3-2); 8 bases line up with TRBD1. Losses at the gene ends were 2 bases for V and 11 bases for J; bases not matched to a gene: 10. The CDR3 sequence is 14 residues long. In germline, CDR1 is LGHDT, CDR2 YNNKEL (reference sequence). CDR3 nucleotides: TGTGCCAGCAGCCAACAGGGGGCTAACCTCGGGTACACCTTC. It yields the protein CASSQQGANLGYTF.

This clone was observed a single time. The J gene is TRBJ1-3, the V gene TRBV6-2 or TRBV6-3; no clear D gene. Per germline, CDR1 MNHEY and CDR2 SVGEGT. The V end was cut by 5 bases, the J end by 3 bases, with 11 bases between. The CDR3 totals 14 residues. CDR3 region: CASSTWRVGNTIYF. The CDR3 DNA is TGTGCCAGCAGTACCTGGAGGGTTGGAAACACCATATATTTT.

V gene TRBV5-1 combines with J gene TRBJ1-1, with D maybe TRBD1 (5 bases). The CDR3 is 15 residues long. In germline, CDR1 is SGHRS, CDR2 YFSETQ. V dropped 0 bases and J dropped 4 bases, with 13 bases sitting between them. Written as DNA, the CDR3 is TGCGCCAGCAGCTTGGCGAGCGGGGCAGGCACTGAAGCTTTCTTT. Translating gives CASSLASGAGTEAFF.

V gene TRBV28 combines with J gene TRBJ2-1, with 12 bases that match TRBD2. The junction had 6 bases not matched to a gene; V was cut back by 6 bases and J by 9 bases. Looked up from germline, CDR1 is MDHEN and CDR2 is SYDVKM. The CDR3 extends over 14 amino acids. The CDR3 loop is CASSPRLAGAEQFF. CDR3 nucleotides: TGTGCCAGCAGCCCTAGACTAGCGGGAGCTGAGCAGTTCTTC.

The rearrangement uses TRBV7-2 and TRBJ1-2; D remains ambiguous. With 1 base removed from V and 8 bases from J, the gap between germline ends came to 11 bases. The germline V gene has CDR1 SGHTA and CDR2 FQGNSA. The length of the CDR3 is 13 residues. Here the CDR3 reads CASSLELGRGYTF. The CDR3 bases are TGTGCCAGCAGCTTAGAGCTGGGCCGGGGCTACACCTTC.

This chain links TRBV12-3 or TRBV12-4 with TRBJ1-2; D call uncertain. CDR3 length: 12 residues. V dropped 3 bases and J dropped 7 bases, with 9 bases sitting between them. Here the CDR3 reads CASSFSPRGYTF. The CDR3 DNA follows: TGTGCCAGCAGTTTTAGTCCCCGTGGCTACACCTTC.

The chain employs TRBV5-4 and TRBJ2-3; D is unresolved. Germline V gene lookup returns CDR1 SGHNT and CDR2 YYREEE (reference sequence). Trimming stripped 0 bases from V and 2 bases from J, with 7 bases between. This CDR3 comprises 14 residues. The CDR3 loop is CASSLAGFTDTQYF. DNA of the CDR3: TGTGCCAGCAGCTTGGCCGGGTTCACAGATACGCAGTATTTT.

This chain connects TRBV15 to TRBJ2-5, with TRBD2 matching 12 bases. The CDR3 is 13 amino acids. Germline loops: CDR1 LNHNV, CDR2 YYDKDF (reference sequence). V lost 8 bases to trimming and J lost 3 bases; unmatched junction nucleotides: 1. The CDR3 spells CATRLAGEETQYF. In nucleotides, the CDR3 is TGTGCCACCCGACTAGCGGGAGAAGAGACCCAGTACTTC.